This T cell receptor beta chain was captured in a study of radiotherapy plus CTLA-4 blockade in lung cancer. Study summary: Patients showed objective responses in about 20% of cases and disease control in under 40%.

For this clone: Its antigen remains unidentified.

Study results and limitations: Early clone dynamics of blood T cells, plus interferon-beta, reportedly predicted response best. TCR clones from tumors expanded in blood after radiotherapy plus ipilimumab.

The germline V gene has CDR1 SEHNR and CDR2 FQNEAQ (reference sequence). The CDR3 consists of 14 residues. V lost 5 bases to trimming and J lost 8 bases, with 18 bases between them. Produced via immunoSEQ multiplex PCR; TCRdb's table is partial and in-frame only. The sample includes 85,000 to 95,000 clones, 80% to 85% of them seen just once. The sequences come from peripheral blood, collected from a patient treated with radiotherapy plus ipilimumab. This TCR derives from a human donor with non-small cell lung cancer that progressed on radiotherapy plus ipilimumab. V usage is TRBV7-9 and J usage is TRBJ1-2; D is perhaps TRBD1 (5 bases). The CDR3 nucleotides read TGTGCCAGCAGCCCTAACTCGGCAGGGACGGGCTACACCTTC. It yields the protein CASSPNSAGTGYTF.